This T cell receptor (beta chain) was documented in a study of T cell changes during pregnancy in multiple sclerosis. V was cut by 8 bases and J by 0 bases, with 14 bases left in between. This CDR3 has 15 residues. CDR1 MGHDK and CDR2 SYGVNS come from the germline V gene. The protocol was immunoSEQ multiplex PCR, while the TCRdb copy is restricted to in-frame clones and leaves out a portion. Of 33,000 or so clones in the sample, approximately 90% were seen once. Material: CD8+ T cells from peripheral blood mononuclear cells, obtained in the second trimester of pregnancy. The source is a female donor with multiple sclerosis, enrolled in a pregnancy study. The rearrangement links TRBV25-1 to TRBJ2-1; possibly TRBD2 for D (5 bases). CDR3 amino acids: CASSGLLSSYNEQFF. The CDR3 DNA follows: TGTGCCAGCTCTGGACTCTTGAGCTCCTACAATGAGCAGTTCTTC.